This T cell receptor (beta chain) was captured by sequencing in a study of control samples from healthy donors and cancer patients. Sequenced by immunoSEQ multiplex PCR; TCRdb stores in-frame clones only, minus some. The profile covers under 70,000 clones, with nearly 90% appearing a single time and roughly 3.8% taken by the ten largest. This clone showed up just once. The CDR3 runs 17 residues. V lost 5 bases and J lost 6, with 25 bases in between. Germline V gene sequence: CDR1 SGHVS, CDR2 FNYEAQ. The chain uses TRBV7-6 and TRBJ2-5; D possibly uses TRBD1 or TRBD2 (5 bases each). This clonotype was sampled from a man aged 45 to 65 in good health. Sequenced: blood. This chain's CDR3 is CASSHEALGTVVQTQYF. For the CDR3, the DNA is TGTGCCAGCAGCCACGAGGCACTAGGGACCGTAGTACAGACCCAGTACTTC.